These 32 T cell receptor beta chains share one sample of origin, sequenced in a study of cytomegalovirus exposure and HLA in healthy donors. PCR involved 60 Vbeta and 13 Jbeta primers. Profiled with immunoSEQ multiplex PCR; TCRdb holds only in-frame clones, not every one. This repertoire shows 95,000 to 150,000 clones, over 70% found once; its top ten account for over 2.5%. The specimen sequenced was PBMCs. These receptors originate from a woman in her 50s in good health and CMV-seronegative.

This clone appeared a few times. The chain has TRBV7-2 and TRBJ2-7, with unresolved D. The CDR3 sequence is 11 residues long. V lost 6 bases, J lost 3 bases, and 6 bases lay in between. Germline V gene sequence: CDR1 SGHTA, CDR2 FQGNSA. CDR3 sequence reads: CASSSFYEQYF. CDR3 coding DNA: TGTGCCAGCAGTTCCTTCTACGAGCAGTACTTC.

This clone occurred a few times. This chain joins TRBV4-3 and TRBJ2-7; TRBD2 aligns across 12 bases. The CDR3 has 18 residues. Trimming at V came to 1 base and at J to 4 bases, leaving 11 bases not matched to a gene. Germline values: CDR1 LGHNA, CDR2 YSLEER. This CDR3 is CASSQGIGGLAGKYEQYF. Here the CDR3 DNA reads TGCGCCAGCAGCCAAGGGATCGGAGGACTAGCGGGAAAATACGAGCAGTACTTC.

Here the CDR3 DNA reads TGCAGCGTTCTCGGGGGGCAGGGCTACAATGAGCAGTTCTTC. Its translation: CSVLGGQGYNEQFF. This rearrangement joins TRBV29-1 to TRBJ2-1; perhaps TRBD2 as D (7 bases). CDR1 and CDR2 (germline): SQVTM, ANQGSEA. V was shortened by 5 bases and J by 3 bases, with 14 bases between the two germline ends. The CDR3 contains 14 residues.

This rearrangement joins TRBV6-6 to TRBJ2-5, with 10 bases fitting TRBD2. V lost 5 bases, J lost 2 bases, and 2 bases stayed unmatched. The CDR3 consists of 14 residues. Germline V gives CDR1 MNHNY, CDR2 SVGAGI (reference sequence). The CDR3 loop is CASSGAGGQETQYF. The CDR3 region has the DNA TGTGCCAGCAGTGGAGCGGGAGGGCAAGAGACCCAGTACTTC.

The chain couples TRBV7-3 to TRBJ2-1; TRBD2 matches at 7 bases. CDR1 is SGHTA, CDR2 FQGTGA, per germline. This CDR3 is built from 16 residues. V was clipped by 1 base and J by 6 bases; unmatched bases: 9. CDR3 protein: CASSLNGAGVRNEQFF. The CDR3 nucleotides read TGTGCCAGCAGCTTAAATGGGGCGGGAGTCCGCAATGAGCAGTTCTTC.

The J gene is TRBJ2-3, the V gene TRBV19, with 7 bases aligning to TRBD1. In germline, CDR1 is LNHDA, CDR2 SQIVND (reference sequence). This CDR3 is built from 16 residues. The V and J ends lost 6 bases and 2 bases, in that order; junction bases with no gene match: 11. This chain's CDR3 is CASSVLTGANTDTQYF. The CDR3, as DNA: TGTGCCAGTAGCGTACTCACAGGGGCTAACACAGATACGCAGTATTTT.

CDR3 sequence: CASIGQGFSPLHF. CDR3 DNA: TGTGCCAGCATTGGACAGGGGTTTTCACCCCTCCACTTT. This chain joins TRBV25-1 and TRBJ1-6; 9 positions agree with TRBD1. The germline V gene has CDR1 MGHDK and CDR2 SYGVNS. The CDR3 runs to 13 residues. The J segment lost 9 bases and the V segment lost 7 bases, leaving 4 bases of the junction unmatched.

This chain uses TRBV16 with TRBJ1-5; TRBD1 is a possible D gene (5 bases). CDR1 is KGHSY and CDR2 is FQNENV in the germline V gene. The CDR3 totals 11 residues. V lost 3 bases and J 9 bases, leaving 6 bases between the germline ends. Here the CDR3 reads CASSQGGPQHF. DNA of the CDR3: TGTGCCAGCAGCCAGGGGGGGCCCCAGCATTTT.

V is TRBV6-5 and J is TRBJ1-1; 7 bases are a match to TRBD1. The junction had 8 bases not matched to a gene; V was cut back by 10 bases and J by 0 bases. The germline V gene has CDR1 MNHEY and CDR2 SVGAGI. The CDR3 covers 14 residues. The CDR3 coding sequence is TGTGCCATCAGGCCGGGACAGATGAACACTGAAGCTTTCTTT. Translating it yields CAIRPGQMNTEAFF.

The V call is TRBV29-1, the J call TRBJ2-5, with D possibly matching TRBD1 (5 bases). Germline CDR1 and CDR2: SQVTM and ANQGSEA. V was trimmed by 7 bases and J by 5 bases, leaving 20 bases between them. CDR3 length: 14 residues. Here the CDR3 DNA reads TGCAGCGGGAGTGGGGCCGGTGGTGGGGAGACCCAGTACTTC. This sequence encodes CSGSGAGGGETQYF.

V is TRBV28 and J is TRBJ1-3; tentative D call: TRBD1 (6 bases). The length of the CDR3 is 14 residues. The germline V gene encodes CDR1 MDHEN and CDR2 SYDVKM. The V end was cut by 3 bases, the J end by 5 bases, with 11 bases between. DNA of the CDR3: TGTGCCAGCAGTTTTGGGGGCAGTAGAAACACCATATATTTT. Its protein product is CASSFGGSRNTIYF.

DNA for the CDR3: TGTGCCACCAGCAGAGGGGGGGGCGGGTGGGGATGGGCAGATACGCAGTATTTT. Amino acid sequence: CATSRGGGGWGWADTQYF. The chain carries TRBV15 and TRBJ2-3, with D possibly TRBD2 on 7 matching bases. This CDR3 region has 18 residues. The V gene's germline CDR1 is LNHNV and CDR2 YYDKDF (reference sequence). V shed 1 base and J shed 4 bases, with 21 bases lying between them.

Of note for this clone: The junction differs from germline at one of its ends, possibly a read error. The chain employs TRBV27 and TRBJ2-2, with TRBD2 identical over 8 bases. Germline-derived CDR1 and CDR2 are MNHEY and SMNVEV (reference sequence). The CDR3 runs 14 residues. The CDR3 sequence is CASSSASGSGELFF. In DNA form, the CDR3 reads TGTGCCAGCAGTTCCGCTAGCGGGTCCGGAGAGCTGTTTTTT.

The rearrangement links TRBV25-1 to TRBJ2-1; TRBD2 matches at 7 bases. The CDR3 totals 16 residues. V gave up 10 bases and J gave up 3 bases; unmatched junction bases: 15. Germline V gene lookup returns CDR1 MGHDK and CDR2 SYGVNS. The CDR3: CATARGSGGSYNEQFF. The CDR3 region has the DNA TGTGCCACCGCCCGGGGGTCGGGCGGGAGCTACAATGAGCAGTTCTTC.

The rearrangement uses TRBV6-5 and TRBJ1-1; TRBD1 is a possible D gene (6 bases). Germline values: CDR1 MNHEY, CDR2 SVGAGI. This CDR3 has 14 residues. V lost 5 bases and J 8 bases, leaving 18 bases between the germline ends. The CDR3 DNA sequence: TGTGCCAGCAGTAAACTCCCAGGGACAACCGAAGCTTTCTTT. Protein: CASSKLPGTTEAFF.

Of note for this clone: Germline is not matched at one junction end, which may reflect a read error. The V and J genes are TRBV7-3 and TRBJ2-1; D remains ambiguous. This CDR3 contains 13 residues. Per germline, CDR1 SGHTA and CDR2 FQGTGA. In DNA form, the CDR3 reads TGTTCCAGCAGCTTTAGCTCCTACAATGAGCAGTTCTTC. As protein: CSSSFSSYNEQFF.

The chain recombines TRBV4-2 with TRBJ2-3; TRBD2 matches at 7 bases. Germline V CDR1 and CDR2: LGHNA, YNFKEQ. The J segment lost 0 bases and the V segment lost 0 bases, leaving 6 bases of the junction unmatched. There are 17 residues in the CDR3. The CDR3 sequence: CASSQEEAGSSTDTQYF. As DNA, the CDR3 is TGTGCCAGCAGCCAAGAGGAAGCGGGAAGCAGCACAGATACGCAGTATTTT.

The chain combines TRBV18 with TRBJ1-5, with 7 bases matching TRBD1. The CDR3 length is 16 residues. Trimming took 5 bases from V and 2 from J; bases not matched to a gene: 9. From germline, CDR1 is KGHSH and CDR2 LQKENI. CDR3 DNA: TGTGCCAGCTCAAAAGAGGGGGCGCCGGGCAATCAGCCCCAGCATTTT. It encodes CASSKEGAPGNQPQHF.

The genes are TRBV21-1 and TRBJ1-2; TRBD1 is taken as the D call from the table, unchecked against the DNA. TRBV21-1 is shown as a pseudogene. The CDR3 runs 12 residues. This chain's CDR3 is CASILFTSGYTF. The CDR3, as DNA: TGTGCCAGCATTCTCTTCACATCTGGCTACACCTTC.

The CDR3 is CASSPSQGAPDTQYF. Written as DNA, the CDR3 is TGTGCCAGCAGCCCTTCACAGGGGGCACCAGATACGCAGTATTTT. The chain couples TRBV9 to TRBJ2-3; 9 positions match TRBD1. Germline V gene lookup returns CDR1 SGDLS and CDR2 YYNGEE. There are 15 residues in the CDR3. The V segment lost 4 bases and the J segment 4 bases; nucleotides outside the gene matches: 7.

This clone was seen only a few times. The V and J genes are TRBV28 and TRBJ1-4; D gene ambiguous. V lost 6 bases, J lost 5 bases, and 4 bases lay in between. In germline, CDR1 is MDHEN, CDR2 SYDVKM. There are 11 residues in the CDR3. The CDR3: CASRQNEKLFF. The CDR3 DNA follows: TGTGCCAGCAGACAAAATGAAAAACTGTTTTTT. Drawing the rest from reference TRBV28 and TRBJ1-4, the complete variable domain is DVKVTQSSRYLVKRTGEKVFLECVQDMDHENMFWYRQDPGLGLRLIYFSYDVKMKEKGDIPEGYSVSREKKERFSLILESASTNQTSMYLCASRQNEKLFFGSGTQLSVL.

The V and J genes are TRBV7-8 and TRBJ2-5, with 8 bases matching TRBD1. The junction had 6 bases not matched to a gene; V was cut back by 5 bases and J by 4 bases. CDR3 length: 14 residues. From germline, CDR1 is SGHVS and CDR2 FQNEAQ. CDR3 DNA sequence: TGTGCCAGCAGCGGACAGGGTTATCGAGAGACCCAGTACTTC. Translated: CASSGQGYRETQYF. Variable domain in full (rest from reference TRBV7-8 and TRBJ2-5): GAGVSQSPRYKVAKRGQDVALRCDPISGHVSLFWYQQALGQGPEFLTYFQNEAQLDKSGLPSDRFFAERPEGSVSTLKIQRTQQEDSAVYLCASSGQGYRETQYFGPGTRLLVL.

The chain links TRBV6-5 to TRBJ2-7; 7 positions match TRBD2. There are 15 residues in the CDR3. The V segment lost 2 bases and the J segment 3 bases; nucleotides outside the gene matches: 7. Germline V gene sequence: CDR1 MNHEY, CDR2 SVGAGI. The CDR3 loop is CASSYIQRGNYEQYF. The CDR3 DNA sequence: TGTGCCAGCAGTTACATCCAGCGGGGAAACTACGAGCAGTACTTC.

The chain links TRBV7-2 to TRBJ1-1, with TRBD1 as a possible D gene (5 bases). Germline values: CDR1 SGHTA, CDR2 FQGNSA. Trimming pared 5 bases from V and 0 bases from J, leaving 13 bases between. This CDR3 is built from 15 residues. The CDR3 DNA sequence: TGTGCCAGCAGCCCTGGGGGGGGGATGAACACTGAAGCTTTCTTT. Its protein product is CASSPGGGMNTEAFF.

The V and J genes are TRBV27 and TRBJ2-7; 11 bases match TRBD2. The CDR3 sequence is 14 residues long. The germline gives CDR1 MNHEY, CDR2 SMNVEV (reference sequence). Trimming at V came to 7 bases and at J to 3 bases, leaving 5 bases not matched to a gene. CDR3 sequence: CASKVLAGVYEQYF. DNA of the CDR3: TGTGCCAGCAAGGTACTAGCGGGAGTCTACGAGCAGTACTTC.

The chain links TRBV5-1 to TRBJ1-4; no clear D gene. V gave up 5 bases and J gave up 7 bases, with 15 bases separating them. CDR1 and CDR2 (germline): SGHRS, YFSETQ. The CDR3 contains 14 residues. CDR3 nucleotide sequence: TGCGCCAGCAGTGAGGAAGGTCTTGGTGAAAAACTGTTTTTT. This encodes CASSEEGLGEKLFF.

The table lists this clone with a count of one. Here the CDR3 reads CASSLLGGWLSRGGTDTQYF. In nucleotides, the CDR3 is TGTGCCAGCAGCTTACTAGGGGGTTGGCTATCCCGTGGGGGCACAGATACGCAGTATTTT. The V call is TRBV13, the J call TRBJ2-3; D possibly corresponds to TRBD1 (6 bases). Germline values: CDR1 PRHDT, CDR2 FYEKMQ (reference sequence). The CDR3 length is 20 residues. V lost 2 bases to trimming and J lost 1 base, with 25 bases between them.

The rearrangement links TRBV27 to TRBJ2-1; no clear D gene. The CDR3 loop spans 12 amino acids. V was pared by 4 bases and J by 4 bases, with 5 bases between. In germline, CDR1 is MNHEY, CDR2 SMNVEV (reference sequence). The CDR3 DNA sequence: TGTGCCAGCAGTTCCGGGTACAATGAGCAGTTCTTC. It yields the protein CASSSGYNEQFF.

V and J are TRBV19 and TRBJ1-1; D remains ambiguous. This CDR3 has 15 residues. CDR1 is LNHDA, CDR2 SQIVND, per germline (reference sequence). The V end lost 3 bases, the J end lost 1 base, and 12 bases lay between the germline ends. The CDR3 DNA is TGTGCCAGTAGTATCCCCGGAGCTCCGAACACTGAAGCTTTCTTT. It specifies CASSIPGAPNTEAFF. The variable domain in full, completed from reference TRBV19 and TRBJ1-1, reads DGGITQSPKYLFRKEGQNVTLSCEQNLNHDAMYWYRQDPGQGLRLIYYSQIVNDFQKGDIAEGYSVSREKKESFPLTVTSAQKNPTAFYLCASSIPGAPNTEAFFGQGTRLTVV.

The DNA of the CDR3 is TGTGCCAGCAGCTTTGACAGGGTTAATGGCTACACCTTC. Translating gives CASSFDRVNGYTF. The gene calls are TRBV7-9 and TRBJ1-2; 7 bases match TRBD1. Germline CDR1 SEHNR, CDR2 FQNEAQ (reference sequence). After removal of 3 bases from V and 6 bases from J, the junction contained 4 bases not matched to a gene. There are 13 residues in the CDR3.

The genes are TRBV28 and TRBJ1-1; a weak D match, TRBD1 (5 bases). CDR1 MDHEN and CDR2 SYDVKM come from the germline V gene. V lost 7 bases, J lost 3 bases, and 12 bases lay in between. The CDR3 length is 13 residues. The CDR3 sequence: CASTLVGDTEAFF. CDR3 nucleotide sequence: TGTGCCAGCACCCTGGTAGGGGACACTGAAGCTTTCTTT.

The chain links TRBV2 to TRBJ2-1; possibly TRBD2 for D (6 bases). There are 15 residues in the CDR3. V was cut by 6 bases and J by 7 bases, with 19 bases left in between. Germline values: CDR1 SNHLY, CDR2 FYNNEI. CDR3 DNA sequence: TGTGCCAGCAGGGGTTCTGGCGGGACGGGGAATGAGCAGTTCTTC. It translates to CASRGSGGTGNEQFF.